This T cell receptor (beta chain) was identified in a study of cytomegalovirus exposure and HLA in healthy donors. Points on this clone: Its antigen remains unidentified.

The germline CDR1 and CDR2 sequences are WSHSY and SAAADI. The CDR3 contains 13 residues. Trimming removed 0 bases from V and 7 bases from J, with 10 bases in between. In the PCR, 60 Vbeta and 13 Jbeta primers were used. The assay was immunoSEQ multiplex PCR, and TCRdb's table has in-frame clones only and misses some. The data show some 120,000 clones, approximately 70% seen once. Findings and limits, study-wide: Cytomegalovirus status was reportedly diagnosed by the classifier with high specificity and sensitivity. Per a later analysis, roughly 17,000 TCR beta sequences showed association with HLA alleles at 0.05 false discovery rate. Of the V segments, some could not be distinguished, including TRBV6-2 and TRBV6-3, and were excluded.

The sample consisted of PBMCs. This chain uses TRBV10-2 with TRBJ2-7, with D possibly being TRBD2 (6 bases). This receptor was obtained from a woman under 40 in good health and CMV-seronegative. DNA of the CDR3: TGCGCCAGCAGTGAGTCGTTTGGGAGGGAGCAGTACTTC. This sequence encodes CASSESFGREQYF.